One TCR beta chain is described in this entry. The CDR3 has 14 residues. CDR1 is LNHDA, CDR2 SQIVND, per germline (reference sequence). V was cut by 1 base and J by 7 bases, with 13 bases left in between. The data are from a study of memory CD8 T cells in hepatitis C reinfection. Assay: immunoSEQ multiplex PCR; the TCRdb copy retains only in-frame clones and omits some. The sample holds over 45,000 clones, over 85% seen once. Stated time point: pre-reinfection, 55 to 20 weeks before reinfection detection. Sorted cells were sequenced directly ex vivo without any in vitro expansion. The V call is TRBV19, the J call TRBJ1-1; D is ambiguous. The sequenced sample was naive CD8+ T cells sorted from blood. The sequence was collected from a man between 18 and 29 years old with hepatitis C virus infection. The CDR3, as DNA: TGTGCCAGTAGTATAGGGGGAGTGTCCCTTGAAGCTTTCTTT. It is translated as CASSIGGVSLEAFF. The full variable domain, with the rest looked up from reference TRBV19 and TRBJ1-1, is DGGITQSPKYLFRKEGQNVTLSCEQNLNHDAMYWYRQDPGQGLRLIYYSQIVNDFQKGDIAEGYSVSREKKESFPLTVTSAQKNPTAFYLCASSIGGVSLEAFFGQGTRLTVV.